This T cell receptor beta chain is from a study of T cell responses to AZD1222 COVID-19 vaccine. Regarding the study as a whole: In the spike-specific TCR repertoire, nearly half reportedly target unmutated variant regions. When two AZD1222 doses had been given, Spike-specific TCR breadth and depth rose. Spike was spanned by vaccine-associated CD4 TCRs, with dominance at 160-218 and 743-854. Only a handful of AZD1222 recipients tested seropositive at baseline.

V gave up 1 base and J gave up 4 bases, with 5 bases separating them. The germline V gene encodes CDR1 SGHVS and CDR2 FNYEAQ. The CDR3 spans 12 residues. Profiled with immunoSEQ multiplex PCR; TCRdb holds only in-frame clones, not every one. The data hold 70,000 to 80,000 clones, with roughly 85% observed a single time. Comment on this clone: Its antigen remains unidentified.

This rearrangement joins TRBV7-6 to TRBJ2-7; D gene ambiguous. Material: peripheral blood, obtained on day 0 of AZD1222 vaccination. This TCR came from an adult in good health. CDR3 DNA sequence: TGTGCCAGCAGCTTAGGCCAGTACGAGCAGTACTTC. Translated, it gives CASSLGQYEQYF.